Presented here are 19 T cell receptor beta chains from one specimen sequenced in a study of blood T cell repertoires in COVID-19. Here immunoSEQ multiplex PCR was the method, and the copy in TCRdb shows in-frame clones only, minus some. Among about 150,000 clones, around 80% were seen once, and the ten largest hold around 7.9%. The material sequenced was PBMCs or T cells enriched from blood (not recorded which). All receptors come from a man between 50 and 59 years old who had recovered from COVID-19.

The chain recombines TRBV21-1 with TRBJ2-2; TRBD2 reflects the table's D call only, with no check against the DNA. TRBV21-1 is noted as a pseudogene. The length of the CDR3 is 16 residues. CDR3 amino acids: CASRPREGSRTGELFF. DNA of the CDR3: TGTGCCAGCAGGCCTAGGGAGGGATCTCGGACCGGGGAGCTGTTTTTT.

V usage is TRBV5-5 and J usage is TRBJ2-2; a possible D gene is TRBD2 (7 bases). Germline assignment: CDR1 SGHKS and CDR2 YYEKEE (reference sequence). Trimming left V 3 bases short and J 6 bases short, with 15 bases between. The CDR3 has 15 amino acids. CDR3 nucleotides: TGTGCCAGCAGCTATTCCGGGGGGCGGGCCGGGGAGCTGTTTTTT. This gives the protein CASSYSGGRAGELFF.

The chain has TRBV27 and TRBJ1-1, with a tentative D call TRBD1 (5 bases). The germline V gene encodes CDR1 MNHEY and CDR2 SMNVEV (reference sequence). V shed 0 bases and J shed 4 bases, with 12 bases lying between them. CDR3 length: 15 residues. CDR3 bases: TGTGCCAGCAGTTTATCTGGGTGGGGGGGCACTGAAGCTTTCTTT. Encoded protein: CASSLSGWGGTEAFF.

This chain connects TRBV6-5 to TRBJ1-1, with 8 bases lining up with TRBD1. Germline CDR1 is MNHEY and CDR2 is SVGAGI. The length of the CDR3 is 14 residues. Trimming cost V 6 bases and J 3 bases; bases outside gene matches: 6. The CDR3 protein is CASRVDRGHTEAFF. The CDR3 coding sequence is TGTGCCAGCAGGGTCGACAGGGGCCACACTGAAGCTTTCTTT.

The chain is built from TRBV9 and TRBJ2-2, with TRBD1 matching over 9 bases. This CDR3 is 16 amino acids long. The junction had 4 bases not matched to a gene; V was cut back by 4 bases and J by 0 bases. Looked up from germline, CDR1 is SGDLS and CDR2 is YYNGEE. The CDR3 nucleotides are TGTGCCAGCAGCATCCGGGACAGGGCGAACACCGGGGAGCTGTTTTTT. This translates into CASSIRDRANTGELFF.

The CDR3 DNA reads as TGTGCCAGCAGCCCCCAGGGGGCGGGCGGGGAGCTGTTTTTT. Translated: CASSPQGAGGELFF. The chain recombines TRBV7-2 with TRBJ2-2, with 8 bases aligning to TRBD1. CDR3 length: 14 residues. V trimming: 5 bases; J trimming: 7 bases; junction bases outside the gene matches: 6. Germline CDR1 reads SGHTA; CDR2 reads FQGNSA.

The chain recombines TRBV6-6 with TRBJ2-3, with 8 bases lining up with TRBD2. V trimming: 5 bases; J trimming: 2 bases; junction bases outside the gene matches: 15. Germline V gene sequence: CDR1 MNHNY, CDR2 SVGAGI (reference sequence). This CDR3 spans 18 amino acids. The CDR3 nucleotides are TGTGCCAGCAGTCCCTGGGCGAGCGGGGGCCTTATCACAGATACGCAGTATTTT. It codes for CASSPWASGGLITDTQYF.

The gene calls are TRBV9 and TRBJ2-7; possible D gene TRBD1, 5 bases. The length of the CDR3 is 15 residues. The V gene's germline CDR1 is SGDLS and CDR2 YYNGEE. V was cut by 3 bases and J by 7 bases, with 20 bases left in between. The CDR3 sequence: CASSAGDSPKREQYF. CDR3 coding DNA: TGTGCCAGCAGCGCTGGCGACAGCCCTAAGAGGGAGCAGTACTTC.

The V and J genes are TRBV19 and TRBJ1-6, with 9 bases fitting TRBD1. The length of the CDR3 is 17 residues. J lost 8 bases, V lost 5 bases, and 13 bases had no gene match. In germline, CDR1 is LNHDA, CDR2 SQIVND (reference sequence). The CDR3 is CASSPSTGGRLDSPLHF. CDR3 coding DNA: TGTGCCAGTAGTCCCTCGACAGGGGGAAGGCTCGATTCACCCCTCCACTTT.

The genes are TRBV6-2 or TRBV6-3 and TRBJ2-5; possible D gene TRBD1, 5 bases. Germline CDR1 is MNHEY and CDR2 is SVGEGT. This CDR3 contains 14 residues. V was cut by 1 base and J by 4 bases, with 10 bases left in between. CDR3 nucleotide sequence: TGTGCCAGCAGTTACTTAGGGGCTGGAGAGACCCAGTACTTC. The encoded protein is CASSYLGAGETQYF.

The chain couples TRBV20-1 to TRBJ1-1; D is ambiguous. CDR3 size: 10 residues. Germline V gene sequence: CDR1 DFQATT, CDR2 SNEGSKA (reference sequence). The CDR3 coding sequence is TGCAGCTCCCGGAGGACTGAAGCTTTCTTT. This sequence encodes CSSRRTEAFF.

This chain connects TRBV11-2 to TRBJ2-7; 7 bases line up with TRBD1. This CDR3 contains 12 residues. Germline V lookup: CDR1 SGHAT, CDR2 FQNNGV. J was trimmed by 7 bases and V by 0 bases; bases with no gene match: 0. The CDR3 nucleotides are TGTGCCAGCAGCTTAGAGACAGGGGAGCAGTACTTC. It specifies CASSLETGEQYF.

The V gene is TRBV19, the J gene TRBJ2-7; 8 bases fit TRBD1. The CDR3 has 14 amino acids. Germline V lookup: CDR1 LNHDA, CDR2 SQIVND (reference sequence). Germline trimming cut 8 bases from V and 4 bases from J; bases unmatched to any gene: 10. For the CDR3, the DNA is TGTGCCAGTGCTAATCCAGGGGGCGGTTACGAGCAGTACTTC. Amino acid sequence: CASANPGGGYEQYF.

The CDR3 sequence is CASSPRTGAYEQYF. CDR3 DNA: TGTGCCAGCAGCCCCCGGACGGGAGCCTACGAGCAGTACTTC. The chain carries TRBV7-2 and TRBJ2-7; possible D gene TRBD2, 6 bases. V shed 5 bases and J shed 2 bases, with 13 bases lying between them. The CDR3 extends over 14 amino acids. Germline CDR1 reads SGHTA; CDR2 reads FQGNSA.

This clone was detected once. The chain couples TRBV7-8 to TRBJ2-1, with 8 bases aligning to TRBD1. Germline CDR1 SGHVS, CDR2 FQNEAQ. This CDR3 has 13 residues. V shed 7 bases, J shed 5 bases, and the junction held 4 bases outside the gene matches. The CDR3 here is CASTPTGDNEQFF. CDR3 DNA sequence: TGTGCCAGCACCCCGACAGGGGACAATGAGCAGTTCTTC.

This chain connects TRBV19 to TRBJ1-2, with 8 bases lining up with TRBD1. CDR1 is LNHDA, CDR2 SQIVND, per germline (reference sequence). The CDR3 length is 15 residues. V lost 1 base, J lost 8 bases, and 9 bases stayed unmatched. The CDR3 DNA reads as TGTGCCAGTAGTATAGTTGAGACAGGGGCCCGGGGCTACACCTTC. Translating it yields CASSIVETGARGYTF.

V gene TRBV7-9 combines with J gene TRBJ2-1; D gene ambiguous. Germline values: CDR1 SEHNR, CDR2 FQNEAQ (reference sequence). V was cut by 3 bases and J by 9 bases, with 6 bases left in between. This CDR3 is built from 11 residues. CDR3 sequence: CASSLAREQFF. The CDR3, as DNA: TGTGCCAGCAGCTTGGCTCGTGAGCAGTTCTTC.

The chain combines TRBV28 with TRBJ1-5; tentatively, D is TRBD1 (6 bases). The V end was cut by 5 bases, the J end by 4 bases, with 18 bases between. The CDR3 sequence is 16 residues long. Germline V gene lookup returns CDR1 MDHEN and CDR2 SYDVKM. CDR3 bases: TGTGCCAGCAGTCCCCTCAAACAGGGAACTAATCAGCCCCAGCATTTT. It encodes CASSPLKQGTNQPQHF.

The chain has TRBV5-6 and TRBJ1-2, with 8 bases identical to TRBD1. Germline V gives CDR1 SGHDT, CDR2 YYEEEE. This CDR3 has 15 residues. V dropped 1 base and J dropped 9; count of bases not matched to a gene: 11. CDR3: CASSLRSSGQGRYTF. CDR3 bases: TGTGCCAGCAGCTTGCGATCGTCCGGACAGGGTCGCTACACCTTC.